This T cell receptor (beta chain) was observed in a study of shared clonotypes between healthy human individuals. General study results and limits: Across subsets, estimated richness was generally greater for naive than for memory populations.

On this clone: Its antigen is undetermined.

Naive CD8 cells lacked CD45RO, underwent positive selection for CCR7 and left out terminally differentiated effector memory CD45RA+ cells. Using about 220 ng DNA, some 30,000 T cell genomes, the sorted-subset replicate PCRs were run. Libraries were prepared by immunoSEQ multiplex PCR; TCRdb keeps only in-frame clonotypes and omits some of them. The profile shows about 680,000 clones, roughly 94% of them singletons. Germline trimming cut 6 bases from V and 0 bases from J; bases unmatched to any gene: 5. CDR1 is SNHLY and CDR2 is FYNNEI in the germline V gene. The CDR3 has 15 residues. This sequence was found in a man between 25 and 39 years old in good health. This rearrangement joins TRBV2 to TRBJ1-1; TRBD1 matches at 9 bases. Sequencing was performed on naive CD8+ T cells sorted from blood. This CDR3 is CASRTGGGMNTEAFF. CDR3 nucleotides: TGTGCCAGCAGGACAGGGGGGGGAATGAACACTGAAGCTTTCTTT.